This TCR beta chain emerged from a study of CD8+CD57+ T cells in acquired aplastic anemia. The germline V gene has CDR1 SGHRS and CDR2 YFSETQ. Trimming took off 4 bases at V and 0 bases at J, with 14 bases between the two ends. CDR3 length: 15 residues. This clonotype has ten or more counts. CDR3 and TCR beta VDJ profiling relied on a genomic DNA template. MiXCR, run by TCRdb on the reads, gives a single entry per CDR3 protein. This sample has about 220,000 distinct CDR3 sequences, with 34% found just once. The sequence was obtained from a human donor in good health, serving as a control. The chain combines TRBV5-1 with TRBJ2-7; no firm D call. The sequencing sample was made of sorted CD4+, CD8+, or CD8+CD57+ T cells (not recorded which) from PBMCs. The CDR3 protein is CASSTDAYSSYEQYF. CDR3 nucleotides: TGCGCCAGCAGCACAGACGCATACAGCTCCTACGAGCAGTACTTC.